This TCR beta chain derives from a study of circulating and synovial CD4+ cells in juvenile arthritis. Overall study results and limits: Circulating pathogenic-like lymphocytes shared a substantially higher fraction of CDR3 sequences with synovium than bulk blood. CPL versus bulk CD4 samples: T cell genome counts differed by at least an order of magnitude. Bulk blood CD4 repertoires were more diverse than these.

From germline, CDR1 is MDHEN and CDR2 SYDVKM. This CDR3 region has 14 residues. V lost 6 bases, J lost 5 bases, and 16 bases lay in between. About this clone itself: No antigen is known for it.

Data came from immunoSEQ multiplex PCR; TCRdb stores just in-frame clones and leaves some out. This sample yields 30,000 to 40,000 clones, of which about 95% are seen a single time; 0.16% belongs to the top ten. The sample was CD4+ T cells from blood. The rearrangement links TRBV28 to TRBJ1-2; D might be TRBD1 (5 bases). The clonotype was recovered from a human donor with juvenile idiopathic arthritis. The CDR3, as DNA: TGTGCCAGCAGAGCCGGGGGGAAAGGGTATGGCTACACCTTC. It translates to CASRAGGKGYGYTF.